This TCR beta chain is drawn from a study of CD8 T cells in ankylosing spondylitis. Findings and caveats of the study: Some of these motif variants have turned up before, in reports on reactive arthritis synovial fluid and blood. Disease-linked clones were reportedly significantly enriched in matched ankylosing spondylitis synovial fluid.

With regard to this clonotype: The antigen is undetermined.

Using quantitative 5'-RACE with molecular barcodes, the authors made TCR beta libraries. TCRdb called the 5' RACE reads again in MiXCR, with one record for every CDR3 protein. The data show some 270,000 distinct CDR3 sequences, more than 25% seen once. CDR1 is DFQATT and CDR2 is SNEGSKA in the germline V gene (reference sequence). Trimming left V 4 bases short and J 2 bases short, with 15 bases between. The CDR3 has 14 residues. The J gene is TRBJ2-7, the V gene TRBV20-1; possibly TRBD2 for D (5 bases). The sample taken for sequencing was blood, either unsorted or a sorted T cell fraction (not recorded which). This TCR was sampled from a male donor with ankylosing spondylitis or in good health (not recorded which). CDR3 protein: CSANELPGTYEQYF. Here the CDR3 DNA reads TGCAGTGCTAATGAGTTACCGGGAACCTACGAGCAGTACTTC.